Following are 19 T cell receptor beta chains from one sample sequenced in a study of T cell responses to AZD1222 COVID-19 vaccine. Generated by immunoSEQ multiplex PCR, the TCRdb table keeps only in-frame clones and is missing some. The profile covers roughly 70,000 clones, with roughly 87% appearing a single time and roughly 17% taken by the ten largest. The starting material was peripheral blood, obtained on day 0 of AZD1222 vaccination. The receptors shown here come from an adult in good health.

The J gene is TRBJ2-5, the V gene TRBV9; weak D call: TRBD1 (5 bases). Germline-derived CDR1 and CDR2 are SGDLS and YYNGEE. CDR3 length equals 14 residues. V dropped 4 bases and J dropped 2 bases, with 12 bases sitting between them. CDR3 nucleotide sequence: TGTGCCAGCAGCTCCCGCCCAGGGCAAGAGACCCAGTACTTC. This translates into CASSSRPGQETQYF. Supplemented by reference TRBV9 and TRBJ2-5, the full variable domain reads DSGVTQTPKHLITATGQRVTLRCSPRSGDLSVYWYQQSLDQGLQFLIQYYNGEERAKGNILERFSAQQFPDLHSELNLSSLELGDSALYFCASSSRPGQETQYFGPGTRLLVL.

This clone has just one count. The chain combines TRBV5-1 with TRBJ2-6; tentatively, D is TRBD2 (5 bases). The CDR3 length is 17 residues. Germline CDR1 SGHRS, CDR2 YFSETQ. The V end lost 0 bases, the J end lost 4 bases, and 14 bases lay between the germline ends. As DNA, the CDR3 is TGCGCCAGCAGCTTGGCGGGATCCGCCGCCGGGGCCAACGTCCTGACTTTC. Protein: CASSLAGSAAGANVLTF. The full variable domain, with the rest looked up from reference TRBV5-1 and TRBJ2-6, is KAGVTQTPRYLIKTRGQQVTLSCSPISGHRSVSWYQQTPGQGLQFLFEYFSETQRNKGNFPGRFSGRQFSNSRSEMNVSTLELGDSALYLCASSLAGSAAGANVLTFGAGSRLTVL.

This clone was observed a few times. CDR3 loop: CASSGQGRPGELFF. CDR3 DNA sequence: TGTGCCAGCAGCGGACAGGGTAGGCCCGGGGAGCTGTTTTTT. The gene calls are TRBV5-4 and TRBJ2-2; 8 nucleotides agree with TRBD1. The V segment lost 4 bases and the J segment 6 bases; nucleotides outside the gene matches: 5. The CDR3 has 14 residues. Germline CDR1 SGHNT, CDR2 YYREEE (reference sequence).

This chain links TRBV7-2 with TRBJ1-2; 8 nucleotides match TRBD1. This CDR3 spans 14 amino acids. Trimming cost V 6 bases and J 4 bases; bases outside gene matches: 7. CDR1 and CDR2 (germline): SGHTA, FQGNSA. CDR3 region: CASRPPGGRYGYTF. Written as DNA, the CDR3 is TGTGCCAGCAGGCCTCCAGGGGGCCGCTATGGCTACACCTTC.

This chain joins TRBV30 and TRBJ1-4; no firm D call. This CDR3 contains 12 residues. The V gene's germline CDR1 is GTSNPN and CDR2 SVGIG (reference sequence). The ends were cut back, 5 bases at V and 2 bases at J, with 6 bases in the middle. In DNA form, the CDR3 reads TGTGCCTGGGGTAGGACTAATGAAAAACTGTTTTTT. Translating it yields CAWGRTNEKLFF.

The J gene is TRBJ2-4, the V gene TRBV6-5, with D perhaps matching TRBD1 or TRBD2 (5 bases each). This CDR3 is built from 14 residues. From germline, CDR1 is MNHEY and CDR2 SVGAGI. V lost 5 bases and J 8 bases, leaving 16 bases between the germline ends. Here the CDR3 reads CASSPGTNGDIQYF. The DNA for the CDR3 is TGTGCCAGCAGTCCCGGGACCAATGGGGACATTCAGTACTTC.

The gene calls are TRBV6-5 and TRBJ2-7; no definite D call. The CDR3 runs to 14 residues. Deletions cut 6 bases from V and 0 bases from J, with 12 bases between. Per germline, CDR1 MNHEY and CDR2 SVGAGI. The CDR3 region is CASRDQSSSYEQYF. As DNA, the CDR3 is TGTGCCAGCAGGGACCAGTCGAGCTCCTACGAGCAGTACTTC.

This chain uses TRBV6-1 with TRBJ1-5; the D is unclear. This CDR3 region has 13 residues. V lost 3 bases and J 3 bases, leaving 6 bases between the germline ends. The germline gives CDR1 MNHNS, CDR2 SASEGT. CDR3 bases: TGTGCCAGCAGTGACATGGACAATCAGCCCCAGCATTTT. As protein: CASSDMDNQPQHF.

CDR3 residues: CASSLTFQGAAEQFF. CDR3 nucleotide sequence: TGTGCCAGCAGCTTAACGTTCCAGGGGGCAGCCGAGCAGTTCTTC. This rearrangement joins TRBV7-3 to TRBJ2-1; 8 nucleotides agree with TRBD1. CDR3 size: 15 residues. The germline V gene has CDR1 SGHTA and CDR2 FQGTGA. The J segment lost 10 bases and the V segment lost 0 bases, leaving 8 bases of the junction unmatched. Looking up the rest from reference TRBV7-3 and TRBJ2-1 gives the full variable domain: GAGVSQTPSNKVTEKGKYVELRCDPISGHTALYWYRQSLGQGPEFLIYFQGTGAADDSGLPNDRFFAVRPEGSVSTLKIQRTERGDSAVYLCASSLTFQGAAEQFFGPGTRLTVL.

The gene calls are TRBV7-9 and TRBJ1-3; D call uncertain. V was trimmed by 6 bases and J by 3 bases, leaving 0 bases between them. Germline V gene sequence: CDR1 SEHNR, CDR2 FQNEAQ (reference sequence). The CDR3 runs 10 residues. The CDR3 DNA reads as TGTGCCAGCAGTGGAAACACCATATATTTT. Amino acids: CASSGNTIYF.

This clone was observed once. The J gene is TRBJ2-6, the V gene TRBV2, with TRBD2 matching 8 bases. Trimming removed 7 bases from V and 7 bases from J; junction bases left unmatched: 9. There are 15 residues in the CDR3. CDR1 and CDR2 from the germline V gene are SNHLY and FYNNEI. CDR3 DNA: TGTGCCAGCACGCAGCGGGGGACGAATGCCAACGTCCTGACTTTC. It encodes CASTQRGTNANVLTF.

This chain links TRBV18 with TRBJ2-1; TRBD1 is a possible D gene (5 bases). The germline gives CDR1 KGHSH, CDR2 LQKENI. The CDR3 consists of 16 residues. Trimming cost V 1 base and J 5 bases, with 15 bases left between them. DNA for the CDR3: TGTGCCAGCTCACCACAGGGGCCAGGCCGAAACAATGAGCAGTTCTTC. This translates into CASSPQGPGRNNEQFF.

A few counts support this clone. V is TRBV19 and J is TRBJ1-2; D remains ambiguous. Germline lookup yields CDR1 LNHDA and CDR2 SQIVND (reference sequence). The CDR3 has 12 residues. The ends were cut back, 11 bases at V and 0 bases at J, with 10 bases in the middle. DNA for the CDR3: TGTGCCTCCACCAGAGCTAACTATGGCTACACCTTC. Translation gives CASTRANYGYTF.

For the CDR3, the DNA is TGCGCCAGCAGCCAAGAACAGGGGGATCAGCCCCAGCATTTT. Protein: CASSQEQGDQPQHF. The V gene is TRBV4-3, the J gene TRBJ1-5, with 8 bases aligning to TRBD1. The CDR3 has 14 residues. The trim removed 0 bases at V and 5 bases at J, leaving 0 bases unmatched. The germline CDR1 and CDR2 sequences are LGHNA and YSLEER.

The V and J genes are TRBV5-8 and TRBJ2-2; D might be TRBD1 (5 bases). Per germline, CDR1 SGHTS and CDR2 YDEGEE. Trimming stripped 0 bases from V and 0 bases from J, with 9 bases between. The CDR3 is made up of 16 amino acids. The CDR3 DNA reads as TGTGCCAGCAGCTTGGCGATAGGGGCGAACACCGGGGAGCTGTTTTTT. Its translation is CASSLAIGANTGELFF.

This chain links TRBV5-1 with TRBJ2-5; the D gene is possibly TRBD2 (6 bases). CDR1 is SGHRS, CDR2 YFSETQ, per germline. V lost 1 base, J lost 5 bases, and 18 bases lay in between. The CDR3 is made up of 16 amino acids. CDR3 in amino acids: CASSLWGEPSRETQYF. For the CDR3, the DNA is TGCGCCAGCAGCTTGTGGGGGGAACCGAGTAGGGAGACCCAGTACTTC.

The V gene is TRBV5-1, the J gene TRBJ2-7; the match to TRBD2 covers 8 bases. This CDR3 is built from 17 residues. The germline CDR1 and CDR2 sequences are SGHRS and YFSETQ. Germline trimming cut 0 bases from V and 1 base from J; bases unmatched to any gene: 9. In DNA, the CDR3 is TGCGCCAGCAGCTTGGTTGGGTTGCGGGAGGCTTCCTACGAGCAGTACTTC. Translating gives CASSLVGLREASYEQYF. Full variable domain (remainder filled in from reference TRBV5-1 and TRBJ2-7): KAGVTQTPRYLIKTRGQQVTLSCSPISGHRSVSWYQQTPGQGLQFLFEYFSETQRNKGNFPGRFSGRQFSNSRSEMNVSTLELGDSALYLCASSLVGLREASYEQYFGPGTRLTVT.

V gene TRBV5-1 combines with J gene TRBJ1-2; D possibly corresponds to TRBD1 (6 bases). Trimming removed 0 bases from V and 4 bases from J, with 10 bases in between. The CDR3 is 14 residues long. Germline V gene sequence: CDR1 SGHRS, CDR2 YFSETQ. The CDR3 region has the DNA TGCGCCAGCAGCTTGGCTGGACAGCCCTATGGCTACACCTTC. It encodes CASSLAGQPYGYTF.

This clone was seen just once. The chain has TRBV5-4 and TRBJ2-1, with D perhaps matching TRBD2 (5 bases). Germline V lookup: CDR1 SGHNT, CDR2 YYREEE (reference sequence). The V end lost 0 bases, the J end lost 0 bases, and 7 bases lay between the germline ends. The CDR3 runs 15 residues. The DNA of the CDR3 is TGTGCCAGCAGCTTGGCGGGGAGCTCCTACAATGAGCAGTTCTTC. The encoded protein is CASSLAGSSYNEQFF.